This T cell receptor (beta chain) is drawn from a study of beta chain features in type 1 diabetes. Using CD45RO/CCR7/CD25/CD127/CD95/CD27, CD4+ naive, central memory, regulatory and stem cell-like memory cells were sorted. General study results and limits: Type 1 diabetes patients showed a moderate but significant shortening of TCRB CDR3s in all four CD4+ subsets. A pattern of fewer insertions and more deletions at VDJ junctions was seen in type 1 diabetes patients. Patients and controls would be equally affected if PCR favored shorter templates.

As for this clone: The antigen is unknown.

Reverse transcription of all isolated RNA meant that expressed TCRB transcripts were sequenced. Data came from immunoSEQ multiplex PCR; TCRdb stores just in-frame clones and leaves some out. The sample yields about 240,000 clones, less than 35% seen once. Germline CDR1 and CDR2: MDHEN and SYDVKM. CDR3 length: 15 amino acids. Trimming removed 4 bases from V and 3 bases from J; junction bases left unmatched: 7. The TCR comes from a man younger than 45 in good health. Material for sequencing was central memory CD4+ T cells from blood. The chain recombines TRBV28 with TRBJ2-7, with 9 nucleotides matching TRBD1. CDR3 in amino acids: CASSSQGQGIYEQYF. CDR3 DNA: TGTGCCAGCAGTTCCCAGGGACAGGGAATCTACGAGCAGTACTTC.